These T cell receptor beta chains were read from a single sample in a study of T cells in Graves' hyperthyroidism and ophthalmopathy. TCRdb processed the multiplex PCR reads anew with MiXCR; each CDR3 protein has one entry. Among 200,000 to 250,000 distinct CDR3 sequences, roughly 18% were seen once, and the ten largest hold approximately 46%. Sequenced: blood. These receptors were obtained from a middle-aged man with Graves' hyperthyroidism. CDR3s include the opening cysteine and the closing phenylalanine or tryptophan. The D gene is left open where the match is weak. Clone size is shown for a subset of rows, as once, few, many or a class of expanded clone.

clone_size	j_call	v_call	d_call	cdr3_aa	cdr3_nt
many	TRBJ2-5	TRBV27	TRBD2	CASSTSGRAAETQYF	TGTGCCAGCAGTACTAGCGGGAGGGCCGCCGAGACCCAGTACTTC
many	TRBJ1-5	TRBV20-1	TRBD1	CSAQRGGQPQHF	TGCAGTGCACAAAGAGGGGGCCAGCCCCAGCATTTT
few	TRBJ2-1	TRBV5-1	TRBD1	CASSRRQGNNEQFF	TGCGCCAGCAGCCGGCGACAGGGCAACAATGAGCAGTTCTTC
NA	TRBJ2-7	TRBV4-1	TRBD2	CASSQEAGGHEQYF	TGCGCCAGCAGCCAAGAAGCGGGAGGGCACGAGCAGTACTTC
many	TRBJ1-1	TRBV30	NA	CAWSVIWTEVTEAFF	TGTGCCTGGAGTGTAATATGGACAGAGGTCACTGAAGCTTTCTTT
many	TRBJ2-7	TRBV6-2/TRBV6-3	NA	CASTLGHMGSYEQYF	TGTGCCAGCACCCTAGGACATATGGGATCCTACGAGCAGTACTTC
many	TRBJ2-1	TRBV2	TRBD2	CASSVGASGNNEQFF	TGTGCCAGCAGCGTTGGGGCTAGCGGGAACAATGAGCAGTTCTTC
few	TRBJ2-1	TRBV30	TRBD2	CAWHNPRRGGREQFF	TGTGCCTGGCACAACCCGAGGCGGGGGGGGAGGGAGCAGTTCTTC
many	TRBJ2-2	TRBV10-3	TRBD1	CAITRGQDTGELFF	TGTGCCATCACGAGGGGGCAAGACACCGGGGAGCTGTTTTTT
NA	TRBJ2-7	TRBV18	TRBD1	CASSPGTGTGSYEQYF	TGTGCCAGCTCACCGGGGACAGGGACAGGCAGCTACGAGCAGTACTTC
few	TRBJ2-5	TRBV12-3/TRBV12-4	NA	CASSSDNQETQYF	TGTGCCAGCAGCTCTGACAACCAAGAGACCCAGTACTTC
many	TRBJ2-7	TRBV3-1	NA	CASSQERNYEQYF	TGTGCCAGCAGCCAAGAACGGAATTACGAGCAGTACTTC
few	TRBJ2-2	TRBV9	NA	CASSFSSGAGELFF	TGTGCCAGCAGCTTCAGCTCTGGTGCCGGGGAGCTGTTTTTT
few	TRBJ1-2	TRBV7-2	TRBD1	CASSSGGFYYGYTF	TGTGCCAGCAGCTCAGGGGGCTTCTACTATGGCTACACCTTC
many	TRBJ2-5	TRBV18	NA	CASSPSARDSETQYF	TGTGCCAGCTCACCATCGGCCAGGGATTCGGAGACCCAGTACTTC
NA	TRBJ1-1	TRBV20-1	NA	CSASAVEAFF	TGCAGTGCTAGTGCGGTTGAGGCTTTCTTT
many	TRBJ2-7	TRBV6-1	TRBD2	CASTSTSGRENEQYF	TGTGCCAGCACCTCGACTAGCGGGAGGGAGAACGAGCAGTACTTC
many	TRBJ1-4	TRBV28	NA	CASTTMLAPATNEKLFF	TGTGCCAGCACCACTATGTTGGCACCAGCAACTAATGAAAAACTGTTTTTT
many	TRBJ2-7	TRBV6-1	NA	CASSATSYEQYF	TGTGCCAGCAGTGCTACTAGCTACGAGCAGTACTTC
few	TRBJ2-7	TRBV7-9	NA	CASSPSPDPFASEQYF	TGTGCCAGCAGCCCCTCCCCGGACCCTTTCGCCAGCGAGCAGTACTTC
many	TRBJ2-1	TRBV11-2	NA	CASSPRDFHNEQFF	TGTGCCAGCAGCCCCCGGGACTTCCACAATGAGCAGTTCTTC
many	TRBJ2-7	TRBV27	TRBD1	CASSTRDRGSYEQYF	TGTGCCAGCAGTACCCGGGACAGGGGTTCCTACGAGCAGTACTTC
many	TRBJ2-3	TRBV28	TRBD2	CASSLGGFKSTDTQYF	TGTGCCAGCAGCCTGGGGGGGTTCAAGAGCACAGATACGCAGTATTTT
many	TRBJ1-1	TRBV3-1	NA	CASSQTMNTEAFF	TGTGCCAGCAGCCAAACCATGAACACTGAAGCTTTCTTT
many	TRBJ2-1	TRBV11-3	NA	CASGRGPDEQFF	TGTGCCAGCGGACGGGGCCCCGATGAGCAGTTCTTC
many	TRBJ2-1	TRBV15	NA	CATSRISGNNEQFF	TGTGCCACCAGCAGAATATCGGGGAACAATGAGCAGTTCTTC
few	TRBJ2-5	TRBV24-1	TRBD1	CATSASGQGEQETQYF	TGTGCCACCAGTGCCAGTGGACAGGGGGAACAAGAGACCCAGTACTTC
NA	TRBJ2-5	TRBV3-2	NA	CASSRKTGTSLNQETQYF	TGTGCCAGCAGCCGAAAAACCGGGACTAGCTTAAACCAAGAGACCCAGTACTTC
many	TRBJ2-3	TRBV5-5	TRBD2	CASSLASRAGGGTDTQYF	TGTGCCAGCAGCTTGGCCTCGAGAGCGGGAGGGGGCACAGATACGCAGTATTTT
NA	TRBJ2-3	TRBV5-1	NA	CASRGPRDIETDTQYF	TGTGCCAGCAGGGGTCCGCGGGACATAGAGACAGATACGCAGTATTTT
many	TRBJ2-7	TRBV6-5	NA	CASSYSIAGNEQYF	TGTGCCAGCAGTTACTCGATAGCTGGAAACGAGCAGTACTTC
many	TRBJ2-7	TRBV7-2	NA	CASSLVGISGLYEQYF	TGTGCCAGCAGCTTAGTTGGGATTAGCGGCCTCTACGAGCAGTACTTC
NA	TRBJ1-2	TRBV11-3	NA	CASSQWDAANYGYTF	TGTGCCAGCAGCCAGTGGGACGCCGCTAACTATGGCTACACCTTC
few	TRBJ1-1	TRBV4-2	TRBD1	CASSQGQGGMNTEAFF	TGTGCCAGCAGCCAGGGACAGGGGGGGATGAACACTGAAGCTTTCTTT
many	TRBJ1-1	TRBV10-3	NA	CAISDLGGDGTEAFF	TGTGCCATCAGTGACCTAGGGGGGGACGGCACTGAAGCTTTCTTT
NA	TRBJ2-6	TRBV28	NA	CASRGISGANVLTF	TGTGCCAGCAGGGGGATCTCTGGGGCCAACGTCCTGACTTTC
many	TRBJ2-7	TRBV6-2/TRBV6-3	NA	CASKPPESYEQYF	TGTGCCAGCAAACCACCGGAAAGCTACGAGCAGTACTTC
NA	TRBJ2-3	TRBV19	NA	CASSPRHSYKGTDTQYF	TGTGCCAGTAGTCCCCGACATTCTTACAAAGGCACAGATACGCAGTATTTT
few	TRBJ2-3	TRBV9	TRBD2	CASSRTSGASGTDTQYF	TGTGCCAGCAGCAGGACTAGCGGGGCTAGCGGCACAGATACGCAGTATTTT
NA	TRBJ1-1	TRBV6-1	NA	CASSDYTGSGTEAFF	TGTGCCAGCAGTGACTATACAGGGAGCGGCACTGAAGCTTTCTTT
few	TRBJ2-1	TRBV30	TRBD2	CAWISGGSSYNEQFF	TGTGCCTGGATTAGCGGGGGGAGCTCCTACAATGAGCAGTTCTTC
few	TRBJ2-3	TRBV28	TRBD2	CASRTPLAGVRDTQYF	TGTGCCAGCAGGACCCCGCTTGCGGGAGTCAGGGATACGCAGTATTTT
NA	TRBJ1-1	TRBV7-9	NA	CASSLTGYSTEAFF	TGTGCCAGCAGCTTAACAGGGTATTCCACTGAAGCTTTCTTT
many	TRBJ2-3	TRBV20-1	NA	CSARAPSSDTQYF	TGCAGTGCTAGAGCTCCCTCCAGTGATACGCAGTATTTT
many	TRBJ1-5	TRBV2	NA	CASRNGFHQPQHF	TGTGCCAGCCGAAACGGGTTCCATCAGCCCCAGCATTTT
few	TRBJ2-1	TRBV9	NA	CASSVDSSNEQFF	TGTGCCAGCAGCGTTGATAGCAGCAATGAGCAGTTCTTC
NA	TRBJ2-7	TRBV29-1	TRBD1	CSVEDPSDRVSEQYF	TGCAGCGTTGAAGATCCCTCGGACAGGGTGAGCGAGCAGTACTTC
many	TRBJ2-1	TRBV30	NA	CAWSRNENEQFF	TGTGCCTGGAGTCGAAACGAGAATGAGCAGTTCTTC